The 8 T cell receptor beta chains listed next were all sequenced from one sample in a study of patients and donors after allogeneic stem cell transplantation. A single record per CDR3 protein comes from TCRdb applying MiXCR to the RT-PCR reads. The repertoire includes 70,000 to 95,000 distinct CDR3 sequences, about 5% of them detected once, and 2.6% sits in the top ten. The sequenced sample consisted of blood, either unsorted or a sorted T cell fraction (not recorded which). These receptors were obtained from a human donor who was either an allogeneic HSCT recipient or a stem cell or donor lymphocyte infusion donor (not recorded which). It is not recorded whose cells these are; they may come from a transplant donor.

The sample holds many counts of this clonotype. The V and J genes are TRBV19 and TRBJ1-2; D unresolved. This CDR3 has 13 amino acids. Germline loops: CDR1 LNHDA, CDR2 SQIVND (reference sequence). The germline V and J ends were trimmed by 4 bases and 8 bases, with 14 bases remaining between them. CDR3 bases: TGTGCCAGTAGTACGGACGCCTTGGGAGGCTACACCTTC. Translating gives CASSTDALGGYTF.

Ten or more counts support this clonotype. The chain couples TRBV6-1 to TRBJ1-2; tentative D call: TRBD1 (5 bases). Deletions cut 6 bases from V and 6 bases from J, with 5 bases between. The CDR3 consists of 10 residues. The germline CDR1 and CDR2 sequences are MNHNS and SASEGT. Written as DNA, the CDR3 is TGTGCCAGCAGGGACAATGGCTACACCTTC. Translated, it gives CASRDNGYTF.

The sample holds many counts of this clonotype. The V call is TRBV30, the J call TRBJ1-2; 8 positions agree with TRBD1. The V gene end was trimmed by 3 bases and the J gene end by 4 bases; junction bases not matched to a gene: 4. Germline CDR1 GTSNPN, CDR2 SVGIG (reference sequence). The length of the CDR3 is 13 residues. CDR3 nucleotides: TGTGCCTGGAGCCGGGACAGGCCCTATGGCTACACCTTC. Translated, it gives CAWSRDRPYGYTF.

This clonotype has ten or more counts. This rearrangement joins TRBV7-6 to TRBJ2-1; D is unresolved. This CDR3 region has 15 residues. CDR1 SGHVS and CDR2 FNYEAQ come from the germline V gene. Trimming shortened V by 0 bases and J by 5 bases, and 11 bases separated the two germline ends. The DNA for the CDR3 is TGTGCCAGCAGCTTAGCTGGATCTAGGAACAATGAGCAGTTCTTC. This codes for CASSLAGSRNNEQFF.

This clonotype showed up many times. This chain uses TRBV6-1 with TRBJ1-1; D ambiguous. Germline V gene sequence: CDR1 MNHNS, CDR2 SASEGT. V lost 0 bases and J 6 bases, leaving 14 bases between the germline ends. This CDR3 is built from 15 residues. The chain's CDR3 is CASSEAKGYVSEAFF. CDR3 nucleotide sequence: TGTGCCAGCAGTGAAGCGAAAGGGTATGTCTCTGAAGCTTTCTTT.

The sample holds many counts of this clonotype. V and J are TRBV3-1 and TRBJ2-5; 9 bases are a match to TRBD1. The CDR3 spans 14 residues. J lost 4 bases, V lost 5 bases, and 5 bases had no gene match. Germline-derived CDR1 and CDR2 are LGHDT and YNNKEL (reference sequence). The DNA for the CDR3 is TGTGCCAGCAGCTCTCGACAGGGGGGAGAGACCCAGTACTTC. It specifies CASSSRQGGETQYF.

This clonotype was counted many times. The chain joins TRBV12-3 or TRBV12-4 to TRBJ2-1; no firm D call. Trimming left V 8 bases short and J 2 bases short, with 4 bases between. CDR3 length: 11 residues. The CDR3 DNA reads TGTGCCAGCCGTACCTACAATGAGCAGTTCTTC. It translates to CASRTYNEQFF.

The sample holds many counts of this clonotype. The V and J genes are TRBV2 and TRBJ2-4, with 8 positions matching TRBD1. The CDR3 runs to 15 residues. J was trimmed by 4 bases and V by 5 bases; bases with no gene match: 7. Germline CDR1 and CDR2: SNHLY and FYNNEI. CDR3 protein: CASSPPDRVKNIQYF. CDR3 DNA sequence: TGTGCCAGCAGTCCCCCGGACAGGGTAAAAAACATTCAGTACTTC.